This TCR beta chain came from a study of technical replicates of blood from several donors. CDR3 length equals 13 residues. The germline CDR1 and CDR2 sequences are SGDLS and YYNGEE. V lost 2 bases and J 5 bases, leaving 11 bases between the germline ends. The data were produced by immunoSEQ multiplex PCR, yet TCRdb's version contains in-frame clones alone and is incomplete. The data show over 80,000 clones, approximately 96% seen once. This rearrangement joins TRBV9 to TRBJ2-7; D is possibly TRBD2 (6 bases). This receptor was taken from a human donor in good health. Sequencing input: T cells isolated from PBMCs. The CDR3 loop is CASSVRLGDEQYF. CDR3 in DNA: TGTGCCAGCAGCGTTAGACTAGGCGACGAGCAGTACTTC.